The 31 T cell receptor beta chains below were found in one sample sequenced in a study of OX40 agonist ivuxolimab in advanced cancers. Sequenced by immunoSEQ multiplex PCR; TCRdb stores in-frame clones only, minus some. The sample contains over 70,000 clones, 75% to 85% of which appear only once. The material sequenced was CD4+ or CD8+ T cells sorted from blood, taken in a trial of the OX40 agonist ivuxolimab. The receptors stem from an adult with an advanced solid tumor such as melanoma, head and neck, liver or kidney cancer.

In this sample, this clone turned up a few times. The chain is built from TRBV5-1 and TRBJ2-5, with 8 bases that match TRBD2. Germline V gene sequence: CDR1 SGHRS, CDR2 YFSETQ. V dropped 3 bases and J dropped 4; count of bases not matched to a gene: 5. The CDR3 consists of 14 residues. CDR3 sequence (DNA): TGCGCCAGCAGCTACAGCGGGAGTGGAGAGACCCAGTACTTC. Its protein is CASSYSGSGETQYF.

The chain joins TRBV7-8 to TRBJ1-1; D ambiguous. Germline V gene data show CDR1 as SGHVS and CDR2 as FQNEAQ. Deletions cut 0 bases from V and 0 bases from J, with 11 bases between. The CDR3 runs 16 residues. The CDR3 region is CASSLALGWMNTEAFF. DNA for the CDR3: TGTGCCAGCAGCTTAGCGCTAGGTTGGATGAACACTGAAGCTTTCTTT.

The V call is TRBV6-5, the J call TRBJ2-3; TRBD2 aligns across 7 bases. V shed 6 bases and J 3 bases; nucleotides not matched to a gene: 9. Looked up from germline, CDR1 is MNHEY and CDR2 is SVGAGI. The CDR3 covers 15 residues. This CDR3 reads CASSLGGVITDTQYF. Here the CDR3 DNA reads TGTGCCAGCAGCCTGGGGGGGGTGATAACAGATACGCAGTATTTT.

The chain employs TRBV2 and TRBJ1-2; D uncertain. Per germline, CDR1 SNHLY and CDR2 FYNNEI. The CDR3 is 17 amino acids. Deletions cut 2 bases from V and 0 bases from J, with 16 bases between. The CDR3 loop is CASSELPTLTPNYGYTF. In nucleotides, the CDR3 is TGTGCCAGCAGTGAACTACCGACTCTTACCCCTAACTATGGCTACACCTTC.

V and J are TRBV6-5 and TRBJ2-5; 9 bases fit TRBD1. The CDR3 spans 14 residues. The V gene's germline CDR1 is MNHEY and CDR2 SVGAGI. Trimming took 2 bases from V and 5 from J; bases not matched to a gene: 3. CDR3 sequence: CASSYGGQGETQYF. The DNA of the CDR3 is TGTGCCAGCAGTTACGGGGGACAGGGTGAGACCCAGTACTTC.

V is TRBV1 and J is TRBJ1-6. TRBV1 is an annotated pseudogene. The CDR3 contains 17 residues. The CDR3 region has the DNA TGCACCAGCAGCCAACCGGGCCGATCCACAAGGGAATCACCCCTCCACTTT. This codes for CTSSQPGRSTRESPLHF.

The chain combines TRBV9 with TRBJ2-3; D uncertain. The CDR3 consists of 13 residues. The V gene lost 4 bases and the J gene lost 5 bases, with 11 bases spanning the gap. Per the germline V gene, CDR1 is SGDLS and CDR2 is YYNGEE. The CDR3 loop reads CASSTRWEDTQYF. The CDR3 bases are TGTGCCAGCAGCACTCGGTGGGAAGATACGCAGTATTTT.

V and J are TRBV11-2 and TRBJ1-3; 8 bases are shared with TRBD1. Germline loops: CDR1 SGHAT, CDR2 FQNNGV. The V gene end was trimmed by 5 bases and the J gene end by 0 bases; junction bases not matched to a gene: 6. The CDR3 spans 16 residues. The CDR3 DNA is TGTGCCAGCAGCACCCGACAGGGGAGCTCTGGAAACACCATATATTTT. It yields the protein CASSTRQGSSGNTIYF.

CDR3 in DNA: TGTGCCAGCAGCTTAGCCCTGGGACAGGGCTACGCGAACACCGGGGAGCTGTTTTTT. It encodes CASSLALGQGYANTGELFF. The V call is TRBV7-9, the J call TRBJ2-2; 9 bases line up with TRBD1. The ends lost 0 bases at V and 0 bases at J; junction bases unmatched: 8. This CDR3 is 19 amino acids long. CDR1 is SEHNR, CDR2 FQNEAQ, per germline (reference sequence).

The rearrangement uses TRBV6-5 and TRBJ2-7, with a weak D call TRBD1 (5 bases). The germline CDR1 and CDR2 sequences are MNHEY and SVGAGI. The CDR3 contains 11 residues. V shed 5 bases and J shed 7 bases, with 9 bases lying between them. The CDR3, as DNA: TGTGCCAGCAGTGGACAAGGGGAGCAGTACTTC. This sequence encodes CASSGQGEQYF.

The chain links TRBV5-1 to TRBJ1-1, with no clear D. CDR1 SGHRS and CDR2 YFSETQ come from the germline V gene. V lost 4 bases to trimming and J lost 6 bases, with 10 bases between them. This CDR3 is 12 amino acids long. CDR3 sequence: CASSRNPAEAFF. The CDR3 DNA is TGCGCCAGCAGCCGCAACCCCGCTGAAGCTTTCTTT.

This clone was recorded once. The V gene is TRBV18, the J gene TRBJ2-1, with D tentatively TRBD1 or TRBD2 (6 bases each). This CDR3 is 15 amino acids long. V shed 4 bases and J shed 1 base, with 11 bases lying between them. The germline V gene encodes CDR1 KGHSH and CDR2 LQKENI. The DNA of the CDR3 is TGTGCCAGCTCACTGGGGGGCGAGTCCTACAATGAGCAGTTCTTC. Its translation: CASSLGGESYNEQFF. The entire variable domain, with the rest obtained from reference TRBV18 and TRBJ2-1, is as follows: NAGVMQNPRHLVRRRGQEARLRCSPMKGHSHVYWYRQLPEEGLKFMVYLQKENIIDESGMPKERFSAEFPKEGPSILRIQQVVRGDSAAYFCASSLGGESYNEQFFGPGTRLTVL.

The chain employs TRBV27 and TRBJ2-5; possibly TRBD1 or TRBD2 for D (5 bases each). Trimming stripped 6 bases from V and 2 bases from J, with 13 bases between. CDR1 MNHEY and CDR2 SMNVEV come from the germline V gene (reference sequence). This CDR3 comprises 14 residues. CDR3 sequence reads: CASRRGNLQETQYF. CDR3 bases: TGTGCCAGCAGGAGGGGAAACCTACAAGAGACCCAGTACTTC.

The chain joins TRBV18 to TRBJ2-5, with 9 positions matching TRBD1. The CDR3 has 15 amino acids. Per germline, CDR1 KGHSH and CDR2 LQKENI. The V and J ends lost 3 bases and 2 bases, in that order; junction bases with no gene match: 4. CDR3 sequence reads: CASSPGTGMQETQYF. In nucleotides, the CDR3 is TGTGCCAGCTCACCCGGGACAGGGATGCAAGAGACCCAGTACTTC.

The genes are TRBV9 and TRBJ1-2; TRBD1 aligns across 8 bases. CDR3 length: 17 residues. Germline V CDR1 and CDR2: SGDLS, YYNGEE. J was trimmed by 5 bases and V by 3 bases; bases with no gene match: 15. CDR3 bases: TGTGCCAGCAGCGCTCCCCTCGGGACAGGCGCCTTGTATGGCTACACCTTC. Translated: CASSAPLGTGALYGYTF.

The chain couples TRBV2 to TRBJ2-7; the D gene is possibly TRBD1 (5 bases). The germline V gene has CDR1 SNHLY and CDR2 FYNNEI. The CDR3 runs 13 residues. V lost 7 bases and J lost 3, with 13 bases in between. CDR3 coding DNA: TGTGCCAGCATATCGAGGCAGGGCTACGAGCAGTACTTC. Translation: CASISRQGYEQYF.

The chain is built from TRBV19 and TRBJ1-4; D gene unclear. CDR1 LNHDA and CDR2 SQIVND come from the germline V gene (reference sequence). V lost 3 bases and J lost 0, with 8 bases in between. This CDR3 is 15 amino acids long. CDR3 residues: CASSMSVSTNEKLFF. Here the CDR3 DNA reads TGTGCCAGTAGTATGAGCGTCTCAACTAATGAAAAACTGTTTTTT.

The genes are TRBV5-1 and TRBJ1-1, with 9 bases aligning to TRBD1. Trimming took 5 bases from V and 5 from J; bases not matched to a gene: 10. Germline assignment: CDR1 SGHRS and CDR2 YFSETQ. The CDR3 totals 15 residues. The CDR3 protein is CASSDKTGGGTEAFF. CDR3 bases: TGCGCCAGCAGTGATAAAACAGGGGGCGGAACTGAAGCTTTCTTT.

This clone came up once. The chain is built from TRBV7-9 and TRBJ2-5, with 11 bases lining up with TRBD1. This CDR3 has 15 residues. From germline, CDR1 is SEHNR and CDR2 FQNEAQ (reference sequence). V shed 5 bases and J 5 bases; nucleotides not matched to a gene: 7. CDR3 loop: CASSAGQGVLETQYF. The CDR3 region has the DNA TGTGCCAGCAGCGCGGGACAGGGGGTATTGGAGACCCAGTACTTC.

The chain uses TRBV2 and TRBJ2-3; D gene uncertain. Germline V gene lookup returns CDR1 SNHLY and CDR2 FYNNEI. Between the trimmed V and J ends, which lost 4 bases and 6 bases, there was a span of 11 bases. The CDR3 loop spans 13 amino acids. CDR3 amino acids: CASSGSTVDTQYF. The CDR3 nucleotides are TGTGCCAGCAGTGGGTCTACGGTGGATACGCAGTATTTT. Using reference TRBV2 and TRBJ2-3 for the parts outside the CDR3, the full variable domain is EPEVTQTPSHQVTQMGQEVILRCVPISNHLYFYWYRQILGQKVEFLVSFYNNEISEKSEIFDDQFSVERPDGSNFTLKIRSTKLEDSAMYFCASSGSTVDTQYFGPGTRLTVL.

The chain has TRBV5-1 and TRBJ2-4; D unresolved. CDR1 is SGHRS and CDR2 is YFSETQ in the germline V gene. This CDR3 comprises 13 residues. Trimming cost V 0 bases and J 5 bases, with 6 bases left between them. For the CDR3, the DNA is TGCGCCAGCAGCTTGGGTGGAGAAAACATTCAGTACTTC. This gives the protein CASSLGGENIQYF. Complete variable domain (other parts from reference TRBV5-1 and TRBJ2-4): KAGVTQTPRYLIKTRGQQVTLSCSPISGHRSVSWYQQTPGQGLQFLFEYFSETQRNKGNFPGRFSGRQFSNSRSEMNVSTLELGDSALYLCASSLGGENIQYFGAGTRLSVL.

This chain links TRBV19 with TRBJ2-7, with TRBD1 matching over 8 bases. CDR3 length equals 14 residues. Germline V gene lookup returns CDR1 LNHDA and CDR2 SQIVND (reference sequence). Trimming removed 5 bases from V and 6 bases from J; junction bases left unmatched: 9. The CDR3 bases are TGTGCCAGTAGTTGGACAGGGATGGGTGCCGAGCAGTACTTC. Translated: CASSWTGMGAEQYF.

V and J are TRBV7-2 and TRBJ2-7; 8 positions agree with TRBD1. Germline CDR1 and CDR2: SGHTA and FQGNSA. This CDR3 comprises 14 residues. J lost 2 bases, V lost 5 bases, and 5 bases had no gene match. The CDR3 nucleotides are TGTGCCAGCAGCCGGGGACAGGACACCTACGAGCAGTACTTC. Protein: CASSRGQDTYEQYF.

The chain is built from TRBV7-3 and TRBJ2-2; 8 positions match TRBD2. Germline trimming cut 5 bases from V and 5 bases from J; bases unmatched to any gene: 10. Germline CDR1 is SGHTA and CDR2 is FQGTGA. This CDR3 is built from 16 residues. The CDR3 coding sequence is TGTGCCAGCAGCCTATCAGCGGGAGCTGGGACCGGGGAGCTGTTTTTT. As protein: CASSLSAGAGTGELFF. The full variable domain, completed using reference TRBV7-3 and TRBJ2-2, is GAGVSQTPSNKVTEKGKYVELRCDPISGHTALYWYRQSLGQGPEFLIYFQGTGAADDSGLPNDRFFAVRPEGSVSTLKIQRTERGDSAVYLCASSLSAGAGTGELFFGEGSRLTVL.

The genes are TRBV10-1 and TRBJ1-1; TRBD1 matches at 8 bases. Germline-derived CDR1 and CDR2 are WNHNN and SYGVQD (reference sequence). This CDR3 comprises 18 residues. Trimming cost V 0 bases and J 4 bases; bases outside gene matches: 13. Written as DNA, the CDR3 is TGCGCCAGCAGTGAGTCTATTCTGGGGCAGGGGGCACCCACTGAAGCTTTCTTT. Its protein is CASSESILGQGAPTEAFF.

This clone was picked up a small number of times. This rearrangement joins TRBV6-1 to TRBJ1-6; TRBD1 agrees at 10 bases. Germline CDR1 is MNHNS and CDR2 is SASEGT. V lost 6 bases to trimming and J lost 7 bases; unmatched junction nucleotides: 6. CDR3 length: 15 residues. This CDR3 reads CASSPDRGRNSPLHF. The CDR3 nucleotides are TGTGCCAGCAGCCCCGACAGGGGGCGGAATTCACCCCTCCACTTT.

The CDR3 region is CASRDTLSGNTIYF. In DNA form, the CDR3 reads TGTGCCAGTAGGGACACCCTCTCTGGAAACACCATATATTTT. V and J are TRBV19 and TRBJ1-3; tentative D call: TRBD1 (5 bases). The CDR3 consists of 14 residues. Germline V gives CDR1 LNHDA, CDR2 SQIVND (reference sequence). V lost 6 bases and J 0 bases, leaving 9 bases between the germline ends.

The chain uses TRBV14 and TRBJ2-1; no clear D. Germline assignment: CDR1 SGHDN and CDR2 FVKESK. This CDR3 spans 13 amino acids. V shed 7 bases and J shed 7 bases, with 14 bases lying between them. The CDR3 DNA reads TGTGCCAGCACCACGGAAATGGGGAATGAGCAGTTCTTC. Translated, it gives CASTTEMGNEQFF.

There are many counts of this clone. This chain uses TRBV5-1 with TRBJ1-1; D is unclear. The germline CDR1 and CDR2 sequences are SGHRS and YFSETQ. This CDR3 has 15 residues. V lost 4 bases, J lost 1 base, and 14 bases lay in between. This CDR3 reads CASSPREGGNTEAFF. The CDR3 coding sequence is TGCGCCAGCAGCCCCCGGGAGGGCGGGAACACTGAAGCTTTCTTT.

The V and J genes are TRBV7-2 and TRBJ2-3, with 8 bases that match TRBD1. CDR1 is SGHTA, CDR2 FQGNSA, per germline. The V gene end was trimmed by 5 bases and the J gene end by 5 bases; junction bases not matched to a gene: 9. The CDR3 runs to 15 residues. CDR3 DNA sequence: TGTGCCAGCAGCCCAAGGACAGGGTCGAGAGATACGCAGTATTTT. It is translated as CASSPRTGSRDTQYF.

This chain links TRBV20-1 with TRBJ1-5; D remains unclear. The CDR3 length is 10 residues. CDR1 and CDR2 (germline): DFQATT, SNEGSKA (reference sequence). With 3 bases removed from V and 6 bases from J, the gap between germline ends came to 3 bases. The CDR3 loop is CSARGQPQHF. The CDR3 DNA reads TGCAGTGCTAGGGGTCAGCCCCAGCATTTT.